This T cell receptor beta chain was identified during a study of shared clonotypes between healthy human individuals. Whole-study results and caveats: Sorted-subset samples were not fully sequenced, rarefaction indicated.

Assay: immunoSEQ multiplex PCR; the TCRdb copy retains only in-frame clones and omits some. The data contain 2 million to 2.5 million clones, 85% to 95% of them singletons. Germline V gives CDR1 MNHNS, CDR2 SASEGT. The length of the CDR3 is 14 residues. The junction had 6 bases not matched to a gene; V was cut back by 4 bases and J by 5 bases. Remarks on this clone: Its specificity is unknown.

The gene calls are TRBV6-1 and TRBJ2-7, with TRBD1 matching 9 bases. This receptor was obtained from a man aged 18 to 30 in good health. What was sequenced was naive CD4+ T cells sorted from blood. The subset denotes: CD45RA+ positively selected. CDR3 nucleotide sequence: TGTGCCAGCAGTGGCGGACAGGGGAGCAACGAGCAGTACTTC. This translates into CASSGGQGSNEQYF.